This is a list of T cell receptor beta chains from one sample in a study of tumor-infiltrating lymphocytes in primary liver carcinoma. One entry per CDR3 protein results from TCRdb running MiXCR on the multiplex PCR reads. The sample yields nearly 45,000 distinct CDR3 sequences, around 70% seen once. Input material: liver tumor tissue from sampling region 2. Receptors originate from a man aged 35-49 years with primary liver carcinoma and hepatitis B virus infection. The CDR3 runs from the conserved cysteine through the conserved F or W. The D gene is left open where the match is weak. Expanded clones get a size class; other rows say once, few or many, or leave the size out.

V	D	J	size	DNA	CDR3
TRBV29-1	TRBD1	TRBJ1-1	few	TGCAGCGTTATCAGGGGGAACATTGAAACTTTCTTT	CSVIRGNIETFF
TRBV4-2	.	TRBJ2-2	.	TGTGCCAGCAGCCAAGGTCAAAGCGGGGAGCTGTTTTTT	CASSQGQSGELFF
TRBV28	.	TRBJ1-1	many	TGTGCCAGCAGTTCGCCAACCGGGACAACTACTGGGTTGAACACTGAAGCTTTCTTT	CASSSPTGTTTGLNTEAFF
TRBV11-2	.	TRBJ2-7	.	TGTGCCAGCAGTACCGGGGGCTATGAGCATTACTTC	CASSTGGYEHYF
TRBV12-3/TRBV12-4	TRBD2	TRBJ2-3	many	TGTGCCAGCAGTTTACTCCGGCTCGGGACTAGCGGGAGAACAGATACGCAGTATTTT	CASSLLRLGTSGRTDTQYF
TRBV28	TRBD1	TRBJ1-2	.	TGTGCCAGTGGTTTGGAGGGGGCTTATGGCCACACCTTC	CASGLEGAYGHTF
TRBV5-1	.	TRBJ2-1	once	TGCGCCAGCAACCTGACTATCCTGGGCTACAGTGAGCAGTTCTTC	CASNLTILGYSEQFF
TRBV15	.	TRBJ2-4	.	TGTGCCACCAGCAGAGACTCCAGCGGCTTAGCCAAAAACATTCAGTACTTC	CATSRDSSGLAKNIQYF
TRBV6-1	.	TRBJ2-2	.	TGTGCGAGCAAACCGGGGACGGGCACCGGGGAGCTGTCTTTT	CASKPGTGTGELSF
TRBV6-6	TRBD1	TRBJ1-1	.	TGTGCCAGCGGCACAGGGGGGACTACTGAGGTTTTCTTT	CASGTGGTTEVFF
TRBV7-9	.	TRBJ1-1	many	TGTGCCAGCAGCGAAACAGGGCTGGGGAATGAAGCTTTCTTT	CASSETGLGNEAFF
TRBV11-2	.	TRBJ2-3	.	TGTGCCAGCAGCATAGATCCGGGGGACACTAGCACAGATAAGCAGTATTTT	CASSIDPGDTSTDKQYF
TRBV11-2	.	TRBJ2-6	.	TGTGCCACCCAGCGTCCACGCTCTGGGGCCGACGTCCTGACTTTC	CATQRPRSGADVLTF
TRBV2	TRBD1	TRBJ2-1	few	TGTGCCAGCAGTTTGGACAGGGGCCAGTACAATGAGCAGTTCTTC	CASSLDRGQYNEQFF
TRBV29-1	TRBD1	TRBJ2-2	once	TGCAGCGTTCAACCGGGACAGGGGGCTGCCGGGAATCTGTTTTTT	CSVQPGQGAAGNLFF
TRBV7-9	.	TRBJ2-2	.	TGTGCCAGCAGTCCCCCTAACGGGAGAAGGAGCGGGGAGCTGTTTTTT	CASSPPNGRRSGELFF
TRBV6-1	.	TRBJ1-2	.	TGTGCCAGCACCACAACGGCAGGGGACTATTGCTGCACCTTC	CASTTTAGDYCCTF
TRBV4-1	TRBD1	TRBJ1-5	.	TGCGCCAGCAACCAGGGGGTCGATAGTAATCAGCCCCAGCACTTT	CASNQGVDSNQPQHF
TRBV7-2	.	TRBJ2-7	many	TGTGCCAGCAGCTCCAGCCCCGGGGCCTACGAGCAGTACTTC	CASSSSPGAYEQYF
TRBV18	.	TRBJ1-1	.	TGTGCCAGCTCACCCGACATGGACACTGTAGCTTTCTTT	CASSPDMDTVAFF
TRBV28	.	TRBJ2-5	.	TGTGCCAGGACCTCGCACACCGGATTCCTAGAGACCCAGTACTTC	CARTSHTGFLETQYF
TRBV11-2	.	TRBJ2-7	once	TGTGCCAGCTGCTCTAACAGGAACTCCTACAAGCAGTACTTT	CASCSNRNSYKQYF
TRBV11-2	.	TRBJ2-5	.	TGTGCCAGAAGCCCTAGCTCAATCCAGGGTGCTAGGCGGGAGACCCAGTACTTC	CARSPSSIQGARRETQYF
TRBV10-2	.	TRBJ2-7	.	TGCACCAGCATGGGCCCTTACGAGCAGTGCTTC	CTSMGPYEQCF
TRBV7-3	.	TRBJ2-3	.	TGTGCCAGCAGCTCCCTGTATGGAGATACGCAGTATTTT	CASSSLYGDTQYF
TRBV11-3	.	TRBJ2-7	large	TGTGCCAGCAGCTTAGGGGCATCTTACGAGCAGTACTTC	CASSLGASYEQYF
TRBV11-2	.	TRBJ2-7	.	TGTGCCAGCAATCCAGCCGGGGGTGATAGAGAGCAGTACTTC	CASNPAGGDREQYF
TRBV2	.	TRBJ1-1	.	TGTGTCAGCAGTAACCAGTACACTGAAGCTTTCTTT	CVSSNQYTEAFF
TRBV6-1	.	TRBJ1-5	.	TGTGCCAGCATACTTCCGGGGGCTGGAGCGGGCAATCAGCCCCAGCATTTT	CASILPGAGAGNQPQHF
TRBV29-1	.	TRBJ1-1	.	TGCAGCGTTCCGAGACAGCTGGCGGCTGAAGCTTTCTTT	CSVPRQLAAEAFF
TRBV20-1	TRBD2	TRBJ2-7	many	TGCAGTGCCGAGGGCGGGAGGGCCTACGAGCAGTACTTC	CSAEGGRAYEQYF
TRBV7-9	.	TRBJ2-2	.	TGTGTCAGCAGCTTAGCGAACACCTGGGAGCTGTTTTTT	CVSSLANTWELFF
TRBV29-1	TRBD2	TRBJ2-3	medium-sized	TGCAGCGTCCGGGGACTAGCGGGAGGGAGGGCAGATACGCAGTATTTT	CSVRGLAGGRADTQYF
TRBV24-1	.	TRBJ1-1	.	TGTGCCATCAGTGGTGTGGGCGCGGAGAACACTGAAGCTTTCTTT	CAISGVGAENTEAFF
TRBV11-3	.	TRBJ2-1	.	TGTGCCAGGAGCCGTACCCAAGACACCTATAATGAGCAGTTCTTC	CARSRTQDTYNEQFF
TRBV6-5	.	TRBJ1-2	.	TGTGCCAGCAGCCGCCTTCAGGGTGGGACCAGCTACACCTTC	CASSRLQGGTSYTF
TRBV11-2	.	TRBJ2-3	.	TGTGCCAGCAGTTTACAAGTGGGAGTCAGCACAGAAACGCAGTATTTT	CASSLQVGVSTETQYF
TRBV12-3/TRBV12-4	.	TRBJ2-3	.	TGTGTCAGCAGATGGGGGGATACGCAGTATTTT	CVSRWGDTQYF
TRBV12-3/TRBV12-4	TRBD2	TRBJ2-7	.	TGTGCCAGCAGTCCCATGCGGGGGATCTCCTACGAGCACTACTTC	CASSPMRGISYEHYF
TRBV6-1	.	TRBJ1-2	.	TGTGCCAGCAGTGGACGAGGGCCTTATGGCTACATCTTC	CASSGRGPYGYIF
TRBV14	.	TRBJ1-2	.	TGTGCCAGTGCACCCCTATGGGGCTACACCTTC	CASAPLWGYTF
TRBV10-3	.	TRBJ1-5	.	TGTACCAGTCGTTCAGGGTTGGTGGGCAATCAGCCCCAGCATTTT	CTSRSGLVGNQPQHF
TRBV5-1	.	TRBJ2-3	medium-sized	TGCGCCAGCAGCTTGAACGGCCGTGCTAGCACAGATACGCAGTATTTT	CASSLNGRASTDTQYF
TRBV29-1	TRBD2	TRBJ2-1	once	TGCAGCGTTGGACTAGCGGTAGGGTTATATAATGAGCAGTTCTTC	CSVGLAVGLYNEQFF
TRBV11-1	TRBD1	TRBJ2-7	.	TGTACCGGCAGGGGGAAGCGATCCTTCGAGCAGTACTTC	CTGRGKRSFEQYF
TRBV5-1	TRBD1	TRBJ2-5	.	TGCGCCAGCAGCCTTCCAGGGGGCGAAGGAGAGACCCAGAACTTC	CASSLPGGEGETQNF
TRBV5-6	TRBD2	TRBJ2-1	.	TGTTCAAGCAGCCCGTCTGGGAGCGGGAGGGACAATGAGCAGTTCTTC	CSSSPSGSGRDNEQFF
TRBV12-5	.	TRBJ2-3	many	TGTGCTAGTGGTTTGGAACAGGGTCCCACAGATACGCAGTATTTT	CASGLEQGPTDTQYF
TRBV24-1	.	TRBJ2-1	.	TGTGCCACCAGTGGCCCTATCGGGAGTGGGTACAATGAGCAGTTCTTC	CATSGPIGSGYNEQFF
TRBV5-1	.	TRBJ2-1	.	TGCGCCAGCATGACGGGGGGCGCCGCCTACAATGAGCAGTTATTC	CASMTGGAAYNEQLF
TRBV2	.	TRBJ2-7	few	TGTGCCAGCGTTGGAGGCGTCTCCTACGAGCAGTACTTC	CASVGGVSYEQYF
TRBV12-3/TRBV12-4	.	TRBJ1-5	.	TGTGCCAGTAGTTTATACTATCAGCCCCAGCATTTT	CASSLYYQPQHF
TRBV11-3	.	TRBJ2-7	large	TGTGCCAGCAGCTCCCAATGGGGGGAGCAGTACTTC	CASSSQWGEQYF
TRBV6-5	.	TRBJ1-2	medium-sized	TGTGCCAGCAGCCGCCTTCAGGGTGGGGCCGGCTACACCTTC	CASSRLQGGAGYTF
TRBV29-1	.	TRBJ1-1	.	TGCAGCGTGGCCCCAGGTTGGGTCATGAACACTGAAGCTTTCTTT	CSVAPGWVMNTEAFF
TRBV29-1	.	TRBJ1-1	once	TGCAACGTTCGGGTGGGGTGGGGAATGAGCACTGAAGCTTTCTTT	CNVRVGWGMSTEAFF
TRBV5-1	TRBD2	TRBJ2-3	many	TGCGCCGGCAGCTTGGGGGGGTTCCCAGATACGCAGTATTTT	CAGSLGGFPDTQYF
TRBV20-1	TRBD1	TRBJ2-1	once	TGCAGTGCTAGCAAAACCGGACAGGGGACGTTTGCGGGAGAGCAGTTCTTC	CSASKTGQGTFAGEQFF
TRBV7-9	.	TRBJ2-3	once	TGTGCCGGCAGCTTACCAGCCGGGTCTGGGGATACGCAGTATTTT	CAGSLPAGSGDTQYF
TRBV19	.	TRBJ2-6	.	TGTGCCAGTAACTTCTCTGGGGCCAACGTCCTGACTTTC	CASNFSGANVLTF